The entry below describes one TCR beta chain. The antigen is unknown. The data were produced by immunoSEQ multiplex PCR, yet TCRdb's version contains in-frame clones alone and is incomplete. This sample carries about 74,000 clones, approximately 84% of them seen once, and the ten largest clones take 1% to 1.5%. This entry is derived from a study of T cells in localized non-small cell lung cancer. Study-level results: The study found T cell clonality highest in uninvolved adjacent lung, above tumor. Of the top 100 tumor clones, median 57 were in adjacent lung, over 25 among its top 100. Sequence data derive from only one tumor region, so heterogeneity remains possible.

After removal of 4 bases from V and 3 bases from J, the junction contained 4 bases not matched to a gene. Germline CDR1 reads SGDLS; CDR2 reads YYNGEE. This CDR3 spans 15 amino acids. The TCR comes from an older female donor with stage I lung adenocarcinoma. The sequencing used peripheral blood, collected before any cancer treatment. This chain joins TRBV9 and TRBJ2-5; TRBD2 agrees at 12 bases. The CDR3 here is CASSQRLAGEETQYF. DNA of the CDR3: TGTGCCAGCAGCCAACGACTAGCGGGGGAAGAGACCCAGTACTTC. The full variable domain, its missing parts supplied by reference TRBV9 and TRBJ2-5, is DSGVTQTPKHLITATGQRVTLRCSPRSGDLSVYWYQQSLDQGLQFLIQYYNGEERAKGNILERFSAQQFPDLHSELNLSSLELGDSALYFCASSQRLAGEETQYFGPGTRLLVL.